The T cell receptor (beta chain) under discussion was sequenced for a study of a mutant IDH1 vaccine in newly diagnosed glioma. Background on the study: Radiotherapy alone preceded vaccination by 4-6 weeks; alternatively, vaccination started with temozolomide cycles. Former treatment meant radiotherapy, temozolomide, or both; the majority had gotten both. Scheduled at week 35, visit V12 preceded visit V13, held at week 47.

Sequencing used immunoSEQ multiplex PCR; TCRdb keeps in-frame clones, though not all of them. The sample shows 84,000 or so clones, approximately 80% of them seen only once. Note on this clone: The antigen is unknown.

Time point meaning: week 47, end of study. Topical imiquimod was applied with each vaccine dose, which held 300 ug of mutant IDH1 20-mer peptide. CDR3 length equals 13 residues. In germline, CDR1 is SGHTA, CDR2 FQGNSA. Trimming removed 5 bases from V and 2 bases from J; junction bases left unmatched: 3. Sequenced material: PBMCs, taken from a glioma patient whose treatment included an IDH1 peptide vaccine. This clonotype was sampled from a man aged 40-55 years with glioma. The rearrangement joins TRBV7-2 to TRBJ2-7, with 7 bases that match TRBD2. CDR3 in amino acids: CASSHGTTYEQYF. Here the CDR3 DNA reads TGTGCCAGCAGCCACGGGACTACCTACGAGCAGTACTTC.